Listed here are 11 T cell receptor beta chains from one sample, sequenced in a study of T-cell reconstitution after alpha-beta-depleted transplantation in children. Using unique molecular identifiers, the investigators prepared the TCRbeta library. In TCRdb, the PCR reads were re-called with MiXCR into one record per CDR3 protein. The data contain approximately 350,000 distinct CDR3 sequences, about a sixth of them singletons. The specimen comprised PBMCs, mostly from graft donor cells, sampled 360 days after TCRalphabeta/CD19-depleted stem cell transplant. These receptors originate from a male patient between 2 and 10 years old who had a stem cell transplant for acute lymphoblastic leukemia, so the T cells may come from the graft donor.

This clonotype was detected ten times or more. The chain uses TRBV7-2 and TRBJ2-2; D is ambiguous. The CDR3 extends over 16 amino acids. V lost 7 bases, J lost 1 base, and 16 bases lay in between. Looked up from germline, CDR1 is SGHTA and CDR2 is FQGNSA. The CDR3 region has the DNA TGTGCCAGCAAAACCCGTGGGCCGCGGAACACCGGGGAGCTGTTTTTT. Protein product: CASKTRGPRNTGELFF.

This clonotype was picked up many times. The J gene is TRBJ2-7, the V gene TRBV28; D perhaps matches TRBD1 (5 bases). The CDR3 has 14 residues. Germline values: CDR1 MDHEN, CDR2 SYDVKM. V gave up 3 bases and J gave up 0 bases, with 9 bases separating them. In DNA, the CDR3 is TGTGCCAGCAGTTTCCAGGGTAGCTCCTACGAGCAGTACTTC. It specifies CASSFQGSSYEQYF.

The chain employs TRBV4-2 and TRBJ2-1, with 7 bases aligning to TRBD2. The V and J ends lost 1 base and 7 bases, in that order; junction bases with no gene match: 10. Germline lookup yields CDR1 LGHNA and CDR2 YNFKEQ. The CDR3 is 16 residues long. The CDR3 DNA sequence: TGTGCCAGCAGCCAAGTAGGGCGCGGGAGTGTGAATGAGCAGTTCTTC. Protein: CASSQVGRGSVNEQFF.

This chain uses TRBV9 with TRBJ2-2; no firm D call. The CDR3 sequence is 15 residues long. V lost 0 bases and J 1 base, leaving 7 bases between the germline ends. The germline gives CDR1 SGDLS, CDR2 YYNGEE. Written as DNA, the CDR3 is TGTGCCAGCAGCGTAGCCCCCCTGAACACCGGGGAGCTGTTTTTT. Translated: CASSVAPLNTGELFF. The whole variable domain, filled in from reference TRBV9 and TRBJ2-2, reads DSGVTQTPKHLITATGQRVTLRCSPRSGDLSVYWYQQSLDQGLQFLIQYYNGEERAKGNILERFSAQQFPDLHSELNLSSLELGDSALYFCASSVAPLNTGELFFGEGSRLTVL.

The chain recombines TRBV7-2 with TRBJ2-1; D gene ambiguous. Germline V gene data show CDR1 as SGHTA and CDR2 as FQGNSA. This CDR3 contains 13 residues. Trimming took 2 bases from V and 12 from J, leaving 14 bases between them. CDR3 protein: CASSLIFELGQFF. CDR3 DNA: TGTGCCAGCAGCTTAATTTTCGAATTAGGGCAGTTCTTC.

This chain joins TRBV5-6 and TRBJ2-1; TRBD2 is a possible D gene (7 bases). CDR3 size: 16 residues. Germline-derived CDR1 and CDR2 are SGHDT and YYEEEE. The ends were cut back, 4 bases at V and 4 bases at J, with 18 bases in the middle. The chain's CDR3 is CASSTYRAGDYNEQFF. DNA for the CDR3: TGTGCCAGCAGCACCTACAGGGCGGGGGATTACAATGAGCAGTTCTTC.

This clonotype has ten or more counts. The chain has TRBV25-1 and TRBJ2-7; D might be TRBD2 (5 bases). V lost 0 bases to trimming and J lost 4 bases, with 19 bases between them. From germline, CDR1 is MGHDK and CDR2 SYGVNS. CDR3 length equals 17 residues. The CDR3 sequence: CASSEYSRSGWSYEQYF. The CDR3 DNA sequence: TGTGCCAGCAGTGAATATTCCCGCAGCGGATGGTCTTACGAGCAGTACTTC.

The J gene is TRBJ2-1, the V gene TRBV7-9; D might be TRBD2 (6 bases). The germline V and J ends were trimmed by 5 bases and 0 bases, with 14 bases remaining between them. Germline V gene lookup returns CDR1 SEHNR and CDR2 FQNEAQ (reference sequence). The CDR3 covers 16 residues. In nucleotides, the CDR3 is TGTGCCAGCAGCCAGAACCTAGCGCTCTCCTACAATGAGCAGTTCTTC. Amino acids: CASSQNLALSYNEQFF.

The chain joins TRBV24-1 to TRBJ2-1, with TRBD2 matching over 8 bases. Per germline, CDR1 KGHDR and CDR2 SFDVKD. Unmatched junction bases numbered 4, after V lost 1 base and J lost 3 bases. CDR3 size: 16 residues. CDR3 amino acids: CATSDLRAGDYNEQFF. CDR3 in DNA: TGTGCCACCAGTGATTTAAGAGCGGGAGACTACAATGAGCAGTTCTTC.

The V call is TRBV7-2, the J call TRBJ1-5, with no clear D. CDR1 and CDR2 (germline): SGHTA, FQGNSA. The CDR3 has 14 residues. Trimming shortened V by 2 bases and J by 4 bases, and 9 bases separated the two germline ends. The CDR3 reads CASSLSPVNQPQHF. CDR3 nucleotide sequence: TGTGCCAGCAGCTTAAGCCCAGTAAATCAGCCCCAGCATTTT. Full variable domain (outside the CDR3, taken from reference TRBV7-2 and TRBJ1-5): GAGVSQSPSNKVTEKGKDVELRCDPISGHTALYWYRQSLGQGLEFLIYFQGNSAPDKSGLPSDRFSAERTGGSVSTLTIQRTQQEDSAVYLCASSLSPVNQPQHFGDGTRLSIL.

The count of this clonotype is one. This may come from a read error, since a much larger clone is one base off. The chain recombines TRBV7-2 with TRBJ2-7; a possible D gene is TRBD1 (5 bases). CDR3 size: 14 residues. V was shortened by 2 bases and J by 4 bases, with 12 bases between the two germline ends. The germline V gene encodes CDR1 SGHTA and CDR2 FQGNSA. The CDR3 loop reads CASSLWGSLYEQYF. The CDR3 coding sequence is TGTGCCAGCAGCTTATGGGGCAGTTTATACGAGCAGTACTTC.